These T cell receptor beta chains were read from a single sample in a study of Ad26.COV2.S vaccination and SARS-CoV-2 variants. TCRdb's copy holds only in-frame clones and misses some; the assay was immunoSEQ multiplex PCR. The table records more than 300,000 clones, around 88% of them present only once. The input for sequencing was peripheral blood, taken in a trial of Ad26.COV2.S vaccine versus placebo. Every receptor here comes from a person aged 18 to 59 who received the Ad26.COV2.S COVID-19 vaccine or a placebo. The CDR3 runs from the conserved cysteine through the conserved F or W. The D gene is left open where the match is weak. Clone size is shown for a subset of rows, as once, few, many or a class of expanded clone.

V gene: TRBV7-2; D gene: -; J gene: TRBJ1-5; clone size: -; CDR3 protein: CASSLWEDQPQHF; CDR3 DNA: TGTGCCAGCAGCTTATGGGAGGATCAGCCCCAGCATTTT
V gene: TRBV4-3; D gene: TRBD2; J gene: TRBJ2-7; clone size: -; CDR3 protein: CASSQERTSGIYEQYF; CDR3 DNA: TGCGCCAGCAGCCAAGAGAGGACTAGCGGGATCTACGAGCAGTACTTC
V gene: TRBV2; D gene: TRBD1; J gene: TRBJ2-1; clone size: -; CDR3 protein: CASSERAGTGYGEQFF; CDR3 DNA: TGTGCCAGCAGTGAAAGGGCCGGGACAGGGTATGGTGAGCAGTTCTTC
V gene: TRBV19; D gene: -; J gene: TRBJ1-4; clone size: -; CDR3 protein: CASSLGRGPNEKLFF; CDR3 DNA: TGTGCCAGTAGTCTCGGACGGGGCCCTAATGAAAAACTGTTTTTT
V gene: TRBV6-6; D gene: TRBD1; J gene: TRBJ1-5; clone size: -; CDR3 protein: CASSGQGSHQPQHF; CDR3 DNA: TGTGCCAGCAGTGGACAGGGGTCGCATCAGCCCCAGCATTTT
V gene: TRBV7-2; D gene: TRBD2; J gene: TRBJ2-3; clone size: -; CDR3 protein: CASRTSGRVSQYF; CDR3 DNA: TGTGCCAGCAGAACAAGCGGGAGGGTTTCGCAGTATTTT
V gene: TRBV9; D gene: -; J gene: TRBJ2-1; clone size: -; CDR3 protein: CASSVDERPYNEQFF; CDR3 DNA: TGTGCCAGCAGCGTAGATGAAAGACCCTACAATGAGCAGTTCTTC
V gene: TRBV10-3; D gene: TRBD2; J gene: TRBJ2-1; clone size: once; CDR3 protein: CAISERGGLAERNEQFF; CDR3 DNA: TGTGCCATCAGTGAGCGTGGGGGACTAGCGGAGCGCAATGAGCAGTTCTTC
V gene: TRBV7-9; D gene: -; J gene: TRBJ2-1; clone size: once; CDR3 protein: CASSTAGQPSSYNEQFF; CDR3 DNA: TGTGCCAGCAGTACAGCCGGACAACCGAGCTCCTACAATGAGCAGTTCTTC
V gene: TRBV3-1/TRBV3-2; D gene: -; J gene: TRBJ2-5; clone size: few; CDR3 protein: CASSQTSGAGETQYF; CDR3 DNA: TGTGCCAGCAGCCAAACATCAGGGGCTGGGGAGACCCAGTACTTC
V gene: TRBV7-2; D gene: TRBD1; J gene: TRBJ1-1; clone size: few; CDR3 protein: CASSIDRGGIGTEAFF; CDR3 DNA: TGTGCCAGCAGCATAGACAGGGGTGGGATAGGCACTGAAGCTTTCTTT
V gene: TRBV4-2; D gene: -; J gene: TRBJ2-7; clone size: -; CDR3 protein: CASSQELRGPSYEQYF; CDR3 DNA: TGTGCCAGCAGCCAAGAATTGCGGGGACCCTCCTACGAGCAGTACTTC
V gene: TRBV12-3/TRBV12-4; D gene: -; J gene: TRBJ1-2; clone size: -; CDR3 protein: CASSFEVNYGYTF; CDR3 DNA: TGTGCCAGCAGTTTTGAGGTGAACTATGGCTACACCTTC
V gene: TRBV29-1; D gene: TRBD2; J gene: TRBJ2-5; clone size: -; CDR3 protein: CSVAGGRRETQYF; CDR3 DNA: TGCAGCGTCGCGGGGGGGCGACGAGAGACCCAGTACTTC
V gene: TRBV7-2; D gene: -; J gene: TRBJ1-6; clone size: -; CDR3 protein: CASSFGTLHNSPLHF; CDR3 DNA: TGTGCCAGCAGCTTCGGGACACTTCATAATTCACCCCTCCACTTT
V gene: TRBV12-3/TRBV12-4; D gene: TRBD1; J gene: TRBJ2-3; clone size: -; CDR3 protein: CASSRDRADTQYF; CDR3 DNA: TGTGCCAGCAGTCGGGACAGGGCAGATACGCAGTATTTT
V gene: TRBV7-2; D gene: TRBD1; J gene: TRBJ2-7; clone size: -; CDR3 protein: CASSFGGTGAYEQYF; CDR3 DNA: TGTGCCAGCAGCTTTGGAGGGACAGGGGCCTACGAGCAGTACTTC
V gene: TRBV19; D gene: -; J gene: TRBJ1-2; clone size: -; CDR3 protein: CASRTARGGAYGYTF; CDR3 DNA: TGTGCCAGTAGAACCGCCCGCGGGGGGGCCTATGGCTACACCTTC
V gene: TRBV3-1/TRBV3-2; D gene: -; J gene: TRBJ2-2; clone size: -; CDR3 protein: CASSLYTGELFF; CDR3 DNA: TGTGCCAGCAGCCTATACACCGGGGAGCTGTTTTTT
V gene: TRBV11-2; D gene: TRBD2; J gene: TRBJ2-3; clone size: -; CDR3 protein: CASSSSGGAFTDTQYF; CDR3 DNA: TGTGCCAGCAGCTCTAGCGGGGGGGCTTTCACAGATACGCAGTATTTT
V gene: TRBV29-1; D gene: -; J gene: TRBJ2-7; clone size: -; CDR3 protein: CSVEDWGRQAEGYEQYF; CDR3 DNA: TGCAGCGTTGAAGATTGGGGGAGACAGGCGGAAGGCTACGAGCAGTACTTC
V gene: TRBV4-1; D gene: -; J gene: TRBJ2-7; clone size: -; CDR3 protein: CASSQVESYEQYF; CDR3 DNA: TGCGCCAGCAGTCAAGTCGAAAGCTACGAGCAGTACTTC